What follows are 32 T cell receptor beta chains derived from one specimen sequenced in a study of shared clonotypes between healthy human individuals (dated by TCRdb to 2018 to 2020). Library prep was done by the immunoSEQ multiplex PCR assay. TCRdb mirrors the immuneACCESS table, restricted to in-frame sequences. Some clones are absent from its copies; in checked studies, under half trace to an unresolved V gene, and the reason for the others is unknown. The sample data list some 2 million clones, and 85% to 95% of these were observed just once. The top ten clones comprise roughly 0.13% of the sample. The sample was naive CD4+ T cells sorted from blood. The sample's cell subset or site label, decoded: CD45RA+ positively selected. All receptors derive from a man aged 18 to 30 in good health.

The V call is TRBV6-1, the J call TRBJ2-1; possibly TRBD2 for D (5 bases). This CDR3 is built from 17 residues. CDR1 and CDR2 (germline): MNHNS, SASEGT. The V and J ends lost 3 bases and 4 bases respectively, with 19 bases between them. This CDR3 reads CASSDPASGRDYNEQFF. DNA of the CDR3: TGTGCCAGCAGTGATCCGGCATCGGGGAGAGATTACAATGAGCAGTTCTTC.

This chain links TRBV7-8 with TRBJ1-1, with 9 bases fitting TRBD1. The CDR3 has 17 amino acids. CDR1 SGHVS and CDR2 FQNEAQ come from the germline V gene. Trimming at V came to 2 bases and at J to 5 bases, leaving 12 bases not matched to a gene. CDR3 sequence reads: CASSLRPGTGFGTEAFF. DNA for the CDR3: TGTGCCAGCAGCTTACGTCCCGGGACAGGGTTTGGGACTGAAGCTTTCTTT.

The chain uses TRBV6-1 and TRBJ1-4; 7 bases agree with TRBD1. The CDR3 has 15 amino acids. Germline V gene data show CDR1 as MNHNS and CDR2 as SASEGT. Trimming took 7 bases from V and 5 from J; bases not matched to a gene: 10. CDR3 in DNA: TGTGCCAGCACCCGGACCGGGACAGAGAATGAAAAACTGTTTTTT. Translation gives CASTRTGTENEKLFF.

As for this clone: Other DNA sequences from this sample encode an identical CDR3 as well. This chain joins TRBV15 and TRBJ1-1; no definite D call. The germline V gene has CDR1 LNHNV and CDR2 YYDKDF (reference sequence). Trimming removed 0 bases at V and 2 bases at J, with 4 bases between. CDR3 length equals 13 residues. The CDR3 DNA follows: TGTGCCACCAGCAGAGATAGAAACACTGAAGCTTTCTTT. It yields the protein CATSRDRNTEAFF.

This rearrangement joins TRBV6-6 to TRBJ1-2, with 11 bases fitting TRBD1. CDR3 length: 16 residues. After removal of 2 bases from V and 8 bases from J, the junction contained 10 bases not matched to a gene. The V gene's germline CDR1 is MNHNY and CDR2 SVGAGI (reference sequence). The CDR3 DNA sequence: TGTGCCAGCAGTTACGAAAGAGGACAGGGGGCGGAAGGCTACACCTTC. Amino acid sequence: CASSYERGQGAEGYTF.

The CDR3 is CASSSSTSEQFF. In nucleotides, the CDR3 is TGTGCCAGCAGTTCTAGCACCAGTGAGCAGTTCTTC. This chain links TRBV7-3 with TRBJ2-1, with a tentative D call TRBD2 (5 bases). Trimming removed 6 bases at V and 9 bases at J, with 12 bases between. Germline CDR1 SGHTA, CDR2 FQGTGA. The CDR3 is 12 amino acids. Full variable domain (rest looked up from reference TRBV7-3 and TRBJ2-1): GAGVSQTPSNKVTEKGKYVELRCDPISGHTALYWYRQSLGQGPEFLIYFQGTGAADDSGLPNDRFFAVRPEGSVSTLKIQRTERGDSAVYLCASSSSTSEQFFGPGTRLTVL.

The chain combines TRBV28 with TRBJ1-6; no firm D call. The V end was cut by 1 base, the J end by 9 bases, with 13 bases between. Germline CDR1 MDHEN, CDR2 SYDVKM. The CDR3 runs to 15 residues. CDR3 sequence: CASSLFRAPGSPLHF. CDR3 DNA sequence: TGTGCCAGCAGTTTATTCCGGGCCCCCGGTTCACCCCTCCACTTT.

V gene TRBV30 combines with J gene TRBJ2-5; 9 nucleotides agree with TRBD1. CDR3 size: 14 residues. V shed 4 bases, J shed 5 bases, and the junction held 8 bases outside the gene matches. Per germline, CDR1 GTSNPN and CDR2 SVGIG (reference sequence). The CDR3 sequence: CAWNEQGAGETQYF. The CDR3 DNA reads TGTGCCTGGAACGAACAGGGGGCTGGGGAGACCCAGTACTTC.

The chain uses TRBV13 and TRBJ2-3; 13 nucleotides line up with TRBD2. The ends lost 5 bases at V and 7 bases at J; junction bases unmatched: 9. Looked up from germline, CDR1 is PRHDT and CDR2 is FYEKMQ (reference sequence). This CDR3 contains 16 residues. The CDR3 DNA sequence: TGTGCCAGCAGCGCGAGACTAGCGGGGGGCACGAATACGCAGTATTTT. This sequence encodes CASSARLAGGTNTQYF.

This clone showed up just once. The chain is built from TRBV28 and TRBJ2-7; D is undetermined. The germline V gene has CDR1 MDHEN and CDR2 SYDVKM. This CDR3 comprises 14 residues. Trimming cost V 3 bases and J 3 bases, with 12 bases left between them. The DNA for the CDR3 is TGTGCCAGCAGTTTCTTGGTAGGGATCTACGAGCAGTACTTC. The encoded protein is CASSFLVGIYEQYF.

This chain uses TRBV5-1 with TRBJ2-1; 7 bases match TRBD2. CDR3 length: 15 amino acids. CDR1 is SGHRS and CDR2 is YFSETQ in the germline V gene. The trim removed 0 bases at V and 9 bases at J, leaving 9 bases unmatched. The CDR3 DNA is TGCGCCAGCAGCTTGGAAGTAGCGGGCGGACTTGAGCAGTTCTTC. Amino acid sequence: CASSLEVAGGLEQFF.

The chain combines TRBV11-2 with TRBJ1-4, with D perhaps TRBD1 (6 bases). Trimming left V 4 bases short and J 4 bases short, with 13 bases between. The germline CDR1 and CDR2 sequences are SGHAT and FQNNGV. CDR3 size: 15 residues. Here the CDR3 DNA reads TGTGCCAGCAGCTCCACAGGGACCCATAATGAAAAACTGTTTTTT. Translation: CASSSTGTHNEKLFF. Combining the CDR3 with reference TRBV11-2 and TRBJ1-4 gives the whole variable domain EAGVAQSPRYKIIEKRQSVAFWCNPISGHATLYWYQQILGQGPKLLIQFQNNGVVDDSQLPKDRFSAERLKGVDSTLKIQPAKLEDSAVYLCASSSTGTHNEKLFFGSGTQLSVL.

This clone has just a few counts. The same CDR3 also results from other DNA sequences found in this sample. The genes are TRBV6-5 and TRBJ2-7; TRBD1 aligns across 7 bases. This CDR3 contains 13 residues. Germline CDR1 is MNHEY and CDR2 is SVGAGI. The V and J ends lost 5 bases and 3 bases, in that order; junction bases with no gene match: 4. The CDR3 spells CASSQGQNYEQYF. CDR3 coding DNA: TGTGCCAGCAGTCAGGGACAGAACTACGAGCAGTACTTC.

As for this clone: Other DNA sequences from this sample encode an identical CDR3 as well. This chain links TRBV7-9 with TRBJ2-1; D gene unclear. From germline, CDR1 is SEHNR and CDR2 FQNEAQ (reference sequence). Trimming cost V 3 bases and J 0 bases, with 12 bases left between them. This CDR3 contains 16 residues. The CDR3 DNA sequence: TGTGCCAGCAGCTTTTCGGGCCGGAGCTCCTACAATGAGCAGTTCTTC. This gives the protein CASSFSGRSSYNEQFF.

Comment on this clone: The sample contains more than one DNA sequence encoding this CDR3. This chain connects TRBV5-1 to TRBJ2-3; D is unresolved. Germline V CDR1 and CDR2: SGHRS, YFSETQ. The V and J ends lost 5 bases and 3 bases respectively, with 10 bases between them. The CDR3 consists of 13 residues. Here the CDR3 reads CASRVGLTDTQYF. In DNA form, the CDR3 reads TGCGCCAGCAGAGTCGGGCTGACAGATACGCAGTATTTT.

The chain joins TRBV9 to TRBJ1-1; TRBD1 might be the D (6 bases). Germline values: CDR1 SGDLS, CDR2 YYNGEE. The germline V and J ends were trimmed by 0 bases and 0 bases, with 9 bases remaining between them. The CDR3 is 15 amino acids. The chain's CDR3 is CASSVGDTLNTEAFF. In DNA form, the CDR3 reads TGTGCCAGCAGCGTAGGGGACACCTTGAACACTGAAGCTTTCTTT. The variable domain in full, with the rest retrieved from reference TRBV9 and TRBJ1-1, is DSGVTQTPKHLITATGQRVTLRCSPRSGDLSVYWYQQSLDQGLQFLIQYYNGEERAKGNILERFSAQQFPDLHSELNLSSLELGDSALYFCASSVGDTLNTEAFFGQGTRLTVV.

V and J are TRBV7-9 and TRBJ2-7; TRBD1 aligns across 9 bases. The ends lost 1 base at V and 6 bases at J; junction bases unmatched: 4. Germline V gene lookup returns CDR1 SEHNR and CDR2 FQNEAQ (reference sequence). The CDR3 runs 14 residues. Written as DNA, the CDR3 is TGTGCCAGCAGCTTAGTGGACAGGGGAAGCGAGCAGTACTTC. It encodes CASSLVDRGSEQYF.

The V call is TRBV13, the J call TRBJ1-4, with D possibly TRBD1 on 5 matching bases. Trimming removed 5 bases at V and 2 bases at J, with 9 bases between. This CDR3 region has 14 residues. CDR1 is PRHDT and CDR2 is FYEKMQ in the germline V gene (reference sequence). CDR3 in DNA: TGTGCCAGCAGCCAGGGACCGACTAATGAAAAACTGTTTTTT. Protein product: CASSQGPTNEKLFF.

This chain joins TRBV10-3 and TRBJ1-2, with a possible D match to TRBD1 (6 bases). This CDR3 region has 15 residues. V was clipped by 2 bases and J by 5 bases, with 15 bases between them. Germline assignment: CDR1 ENHRY and CDR2 SYGVKD. The CDR3: CAISEAPGAGYGYTF. CDR3 DNA sequence: TGTGCCATCAGTGAGGCTCCAGGGGCGGGATATGGCTACACCTTC.

The chain carries TRBV10-3 and TRBJ1-5, with a possible D match to TRBD1 (5 bases). Germline V gene data show CDR1 as ENHRY and CDR2 as SYGVKD. V lost 6 bases and J 4 bases, leaving 13 bases between the germline ends. This CDR3 comprises 14 residues. In DNA, the CDR3 is TGTGCCATCAGCCTCGGGGAGGGGAATCAGCCCCAGCATTTT. The encoded protein is CAISLGEGNQPQHF.

The rearrangement joins TRBV30 to TRBJ2-5; D may be TRBD2 (5 bases). Per germline, CDR1 GTSNPN and CDR2 SVGIG (reference sequence). V shed 1 base and J shed 1 base, with 13 bases lying between them. The CDR3 has 15 amino acids. The CDR3 region has the DNA TGTGCCTGGAGTGCCCTTATCGGGGTCCAAGAGACCCAGTACTTC. Protein sequence: CAWSALIGVQETQYF. The whole variable domain, remainder taken from reference TRBV30 and TRBJ2-5, is SQTIHQWPATLVQPVGSPLSLECTVEGTSNPNLYWYRQAAGRGLQLLFYSVGIGQISSEVPQNLSASRPQDRQFILSSKKLLLSDSGFYLCAWSALIGVQETQYFGPGTRLLVL.

The genes are TRBV7-6 and TRBJ2-7, with 9 positions matching TRBD1. The germline V gene has CDR1 SGHVS and CDR2 FNYEAQ. This CDR3 is built from 14 residues. With V trimmed by 4 bases and J by 3 bases, 4 bases remained unmatched. The CDR3 nucleotides read TGTGCCAGCAGCTCCTCGACAGGGGGCTACGAGCAGTACTTC. It encodes CASSSSTGGYEQYF. Full variable domain (rest looked up from reference TRBV7-6 and TRBJ2-7): GAGVSQSPRYKVTKRGQDVALRCDPISGHVSLYWYRQALGQGPEFLTYFNYEAQQDKSGLPNDRFSAERPEGSISTLTIQRTEQRDSAMYRCASSSSTGGYEQYFGPGTRLTVT.

The chain carries TRBV11-3 and TRBJ2-2, with 7 bases matching TRBD1. V shed 3 bases and J 2 bases; nucleotides not matched to a gene: 15. Germline CDR1 and CDR2: SGHNT and YENEEA. The CDR3 length is 19 residues. The CDR3: CASSFQLGRGQINTGELFF. CDR3 bases: TGTGCCAGCAGCTTTCAATTAGGCCGGGGACAGATAAACACCGGGGAGCTGTTTTTT. The variable domain in full, with the rest retrieved from reference TRBV11-3 and TRBJ2-2, is EAGVVQSPRYKIIEKKQPVAFWCNPISGHNTLYWYLQNLGQGPELLIRYENEEAVDDSQLPKDRFSAERLKGVDSTLKIQPAELGDSAVYLCASSFQLGRGQINTGELFFGEGSRLTVL.

The chain links TRBV4-3 to TRBJ1-2; a possible D gene is TRBD1 (6 bases). The CDR3 contains 12 residues. CDR1 and CDR2 (germline): LGHNA, YSLEER. Trimming pared 5 bases from V and 8 bases from J, leaving 12 bases between. The CDR3 sequence: CASSSGVWGYTF. In nucleotides, the CDR3 is TGCGCCAGCAGCTCAGGGGTGTGGGGCTACACCTTC.

V is TRBV18 and J is TRBJ1-1; D is perhaps TRBD1 (5 bases). Trimming left V 5 bases short and J 0 bases short, with 10 bases between. Germline CDR1 and CDR2: KGHSH and LQKENI. The CDR3 sequence is 14 residues long. The CDR3 DNA is TGTGCCAGCTCATCGACAGAAATGAACACTGAAGCTTTCTTT. It specifies CASSSTEMNTEAFF.

This CDR3 is CAWSRGGSSTDTQYF. The CDR3, as DNA: TGTGCCTGGAGTCGGGGGGGCTCTAGCACAGATACGCAGTATTTT. The rearrangement joins TRBV30 to TRBJ2-3; 8 nucleotides line up with TRBD2. This CDR3 spans 15 amino acids. Trimming cost V 2 bases and J 0 bases; bases outside gene matches: 4. CDR1 and CDR2 (germline): GTSNPN, SVGIG (reference sequence).

About this clone: In the same sample, other DNA sequences code for this CDR3. V gene TRBV19 combines with J gene TRBJ2-7; D is possibly TRBD2 (5 bases). CDR3 size: 14 residues. Germline V lookup: CDR1 LNHDA, CDR2 SQIVND (reference sequence). The germline V and J ends were trimmed by 3 bases and 1 base, with 10 bases remaining between them. The chain's CDR3 is CASSIVAGSYEQYF. CDR3 bases: TGTGCCAGTAGTATTGTGGCGGGTTCCTACGAGCAGTACTTC.

This chain links TRBV6-5 with TRBJ2-7; TRBD1 matches at 7 bases. V lost 7 bases to trimming and J lost 2 bases; unmatched junction nucleotides: 8. Germline CDR1 is MNHEY and CDR2 is SVGAGI. CDR3 size: 14 residues. In DNA form, the CDR3 reads TGTGCCAGCAAGAAGGGACAGTTAACCTACGAGCAGTACTTC. Its protein product is CASKKGQLTYEQYF.

The chain carries TRBV9 and TRBJ1-2; D possibly corresponds to TRBD1 (6 bases). Trimming cost V 3 bases and J 8 bases, with 14 bases left between them. Per germline, CDR1 SGDLS and CDR2 YYNGEE. This CDR3 has 13 residues. CDR3 in amino acids: CASSAGGFGGYTF. DNA of the CDR3: TGTGCCAGCAGCGCCGGGGGCTTTGGCGGCTACACCTTC.

For this clone: This specimen includes other DNA sequences encoding the same CDR3. The V gene is TRBV28, the J gene TRBJ1-5, with 9 bases aligning to TRBD1. The CDR3 is 14 amino acids. After removal of 5 bases from V and 7 bases from J, the junction contained 6 bases not matched to a gene. Germline CDR1 and CDR2: MDHEN and SYDVKM. The CDR3, as DNA: TGTGCCAGCAGTCCCCGACAGGGGGGCCAGCCCCAGCATTTT. It encodes CASSPRQGGQPQHF.

This chain connects TRBV5-1 to TRBJ1-1; the D gene is possibly TRBD1 (5 bases). V was cut by 0 bases and J by 9 bases, with 9 bases left in between. Germline V CDR1 and CDR2: SGHRS, YFSETQ. The CDR3 consists of 12 residues. CDR3 loop: CASSLDAGKAFF. The CDR3 nucleotides are TGCGCCAGCAGCTTGGACGCAGGGAAAGCTTTCTTT. The entire variable domain, with the rest obtained from reference TRBV5-1 and TRBJ1-1, is as follows: KAGVTQTPRYLIKTRGQQVTLSCSPISGHRSVSWYQQTPGQGLQFLFEYFSETQRNKGNFPGRFSGRQFSNSRSEMNVSTLELGDSALYLCASSLDAGKAFFGQGTRLTVV.

The chain uses TRBV19 and TRBJ2-7; TRBD1 matches at 9 bases. V lost 6 bases, J lost 3 bases, and 9 bases stayed unmatched. CDR3 size: 15 residues. Germline values: CDR1 LNHDA, CDR2 SQIVND (reference sequence). Here the CDR3 DNA reads TGTGCCAGTAGCCGCTATTGGGACAGGGACTACGAGCAGTACTTC. It specifies CASSRYWDRDYEQYF. The full variable domain, rest sourced from reference TRBV19 and TRBJ2-7, is DGGITQSPKYLFRKEGQNVTLSCEQNLNHDAMYWYRQDPGQGLRLIYYSQIVNDFQKGDIAEGYSVSREKKESFPLTVTSAQKNPTAFYLCASSRYWDRDYEQYFGPGTRLTVT.